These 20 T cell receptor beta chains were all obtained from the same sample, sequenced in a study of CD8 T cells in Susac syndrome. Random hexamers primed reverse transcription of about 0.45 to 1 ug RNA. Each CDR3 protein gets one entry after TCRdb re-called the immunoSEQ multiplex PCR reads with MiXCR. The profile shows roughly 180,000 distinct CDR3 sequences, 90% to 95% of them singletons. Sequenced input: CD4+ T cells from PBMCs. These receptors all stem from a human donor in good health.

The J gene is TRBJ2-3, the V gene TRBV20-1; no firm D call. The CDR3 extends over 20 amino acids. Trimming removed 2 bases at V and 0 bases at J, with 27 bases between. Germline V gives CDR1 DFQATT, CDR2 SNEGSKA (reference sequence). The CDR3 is CSARLRGRLVTTTSTDTQYF. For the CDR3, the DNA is TGCAGTGCTAGACTGCGCGGCCGGCTAGTTACGACCACTAGCACAGATACGCAGTATTTT.

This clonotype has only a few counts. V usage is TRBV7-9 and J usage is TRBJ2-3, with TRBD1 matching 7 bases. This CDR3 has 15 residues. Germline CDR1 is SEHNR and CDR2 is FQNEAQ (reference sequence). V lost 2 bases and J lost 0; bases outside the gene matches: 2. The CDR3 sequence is CASSLWGQSTDTQYF. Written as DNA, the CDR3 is TGTGCCAGCAGCTTATGGGGACAGAGCACAGATACGCAGTATTTT.

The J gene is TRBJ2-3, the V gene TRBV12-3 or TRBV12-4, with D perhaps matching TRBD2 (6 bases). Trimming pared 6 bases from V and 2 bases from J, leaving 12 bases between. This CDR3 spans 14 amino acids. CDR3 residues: CASRSGLPTDTQYF. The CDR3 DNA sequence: TGTGCCAGCAGGTCGGGACTTCCCACAGATACGCAGTATTTT.

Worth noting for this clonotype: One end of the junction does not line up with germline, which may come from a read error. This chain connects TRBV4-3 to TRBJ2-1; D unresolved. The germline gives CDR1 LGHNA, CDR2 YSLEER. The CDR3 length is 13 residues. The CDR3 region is CASSQATYNEQFF. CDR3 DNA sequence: TGCGCCAGCAGTCAAGCTACCTACAATGAGCAGTTCTTC.

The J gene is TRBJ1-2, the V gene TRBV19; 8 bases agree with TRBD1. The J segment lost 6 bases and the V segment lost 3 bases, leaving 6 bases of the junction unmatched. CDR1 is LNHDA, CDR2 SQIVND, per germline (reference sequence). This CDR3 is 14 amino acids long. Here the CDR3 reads CASSIRDRSNGYTF. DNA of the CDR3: TGTGCCAGTAGTATTAGGGACAGGTCGAATGGCTACACCTTC.

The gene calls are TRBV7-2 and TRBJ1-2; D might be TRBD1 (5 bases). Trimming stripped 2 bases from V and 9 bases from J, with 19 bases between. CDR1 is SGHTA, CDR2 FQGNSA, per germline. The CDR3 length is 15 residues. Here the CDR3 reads CASSLSPGSGARYTF. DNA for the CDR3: TGTGCCAGCAGCTTAAGTCCGGGCTCCGGGGCGCGCTACACCTTC.

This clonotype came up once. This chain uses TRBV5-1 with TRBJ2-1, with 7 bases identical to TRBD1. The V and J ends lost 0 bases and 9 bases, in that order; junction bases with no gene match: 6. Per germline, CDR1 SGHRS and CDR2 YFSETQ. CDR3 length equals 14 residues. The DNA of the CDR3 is TGCGCCAGCAGCTTGGGGGCAACAGGGGTTGAGCAGTTCTTC. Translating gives CASSLGATGVEQFF.

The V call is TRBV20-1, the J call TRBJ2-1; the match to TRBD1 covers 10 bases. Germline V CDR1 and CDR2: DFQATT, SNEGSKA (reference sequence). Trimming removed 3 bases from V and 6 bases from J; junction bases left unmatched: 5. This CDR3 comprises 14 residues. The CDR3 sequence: CSASRDRGTNEQFF. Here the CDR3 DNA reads TGCAGTGCTAGTAGGGACAGGGGAACCAATGAGCAGTTCTTC.

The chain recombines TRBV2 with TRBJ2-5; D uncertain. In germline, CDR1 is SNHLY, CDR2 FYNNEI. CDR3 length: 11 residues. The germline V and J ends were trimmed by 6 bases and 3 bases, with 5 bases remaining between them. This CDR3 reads CASRSEETQYF. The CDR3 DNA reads TGTGCCAGCAGGAGCGAAGAGACCCAGTACTTC.

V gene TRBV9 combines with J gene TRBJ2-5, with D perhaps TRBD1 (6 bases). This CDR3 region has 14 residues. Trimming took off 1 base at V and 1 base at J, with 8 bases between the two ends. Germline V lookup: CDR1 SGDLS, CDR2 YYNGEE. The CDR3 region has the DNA TGTGCCAGCAGCGTACAGGGGACCCAAGAGACCCAGTACTTC. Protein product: CASSVQGTQETQYF.

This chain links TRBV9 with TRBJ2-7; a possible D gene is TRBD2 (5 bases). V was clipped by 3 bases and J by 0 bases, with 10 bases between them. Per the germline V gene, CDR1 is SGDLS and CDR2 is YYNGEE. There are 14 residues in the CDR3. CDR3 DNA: TGTGCCAGCAGCGAATCGGGGAGCTCCTACGAGCAGTACTTC. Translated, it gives CASSESGSSYEQYF.

CDR3 sequence: CASSDGTSGAETQYF. The DNA for the CDR3 is TGTGCCAGCAGCGACGGGACTAGCGGGGCAGAGACCCAGTACTTC. The chain is built from TRBV7-2 and TRBJ2-5; 13 bases are shared with TRBD2. The CDR3 is 15 amino acids. From germline, CDR1 is SGHTA and CDR2 FQGNSA. V was clipped by 5 bases and J by 4 bases; unmatched bases: 4.

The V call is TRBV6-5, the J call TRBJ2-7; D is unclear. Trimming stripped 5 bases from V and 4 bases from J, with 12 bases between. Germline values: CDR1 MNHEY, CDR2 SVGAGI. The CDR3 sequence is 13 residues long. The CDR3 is CASSLGEEYEQYF. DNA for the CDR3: TGTGCCAGCAGTCTCGGAGAGGAGTACGAGCAGTACTTC.

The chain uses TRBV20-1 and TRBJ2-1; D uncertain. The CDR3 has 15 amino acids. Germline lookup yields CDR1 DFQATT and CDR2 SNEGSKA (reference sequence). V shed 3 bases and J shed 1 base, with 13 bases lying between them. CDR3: CSARGSPSSYNEQFF. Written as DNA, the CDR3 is TGCAGTGCTAGGGGCTCCCCGTCTTCCTACAATGAGCAGTTCTTC.

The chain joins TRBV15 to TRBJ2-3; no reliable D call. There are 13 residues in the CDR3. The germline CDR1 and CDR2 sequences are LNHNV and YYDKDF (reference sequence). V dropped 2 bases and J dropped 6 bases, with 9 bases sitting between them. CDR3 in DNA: TGTGCCACCAGCAGACTCGGTGGGGATACGCAGTATTTT. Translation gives CATSRLGGDTQYF.

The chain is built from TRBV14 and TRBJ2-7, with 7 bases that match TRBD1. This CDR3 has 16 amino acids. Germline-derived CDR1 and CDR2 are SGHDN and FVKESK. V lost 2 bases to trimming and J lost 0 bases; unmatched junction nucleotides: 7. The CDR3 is CASSQHRDRGSYEQYF. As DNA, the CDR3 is TGTGCCAGCAGCCAACACCGGGACAGAGGCTCCTACGAGCAGTACTTC.

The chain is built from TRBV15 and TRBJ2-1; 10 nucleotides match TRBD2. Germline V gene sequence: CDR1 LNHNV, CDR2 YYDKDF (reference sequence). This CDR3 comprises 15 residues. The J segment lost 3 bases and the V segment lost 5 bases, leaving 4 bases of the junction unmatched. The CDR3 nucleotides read TGTGCCACCAGCGGCAGGACTAGCGGCTACAATGAGCAGTTCTTC. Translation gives CATSGRTSGYNEQFF.

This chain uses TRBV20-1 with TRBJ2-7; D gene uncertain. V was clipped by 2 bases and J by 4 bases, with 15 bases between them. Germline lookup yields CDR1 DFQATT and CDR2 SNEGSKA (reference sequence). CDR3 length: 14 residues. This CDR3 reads CSARSGAGEYEQYF. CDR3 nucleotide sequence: TGCAGTGCTAGATCCGGAGCCGGCGAGTACGAGCAGTACTTC.

CDR3 in DNA: TGCGCCAGCAGCCAGTATAGCTCTAGCGGGGGGGCTGACTACAATGAGCAGTTCTTC. It encodes CASSQYSSSGGADYNEQFF. This chain joins TRBV4-3 and TRBJ2-1; 12 nucleotides match TRBD2. Germline CDR1 reads LGHNA; CDR2 reads YSLEER. J gave up 3 bases and V 3 bases, and 12 bases lay outside the gene matches. This CDR3 is 19 amino acids long.

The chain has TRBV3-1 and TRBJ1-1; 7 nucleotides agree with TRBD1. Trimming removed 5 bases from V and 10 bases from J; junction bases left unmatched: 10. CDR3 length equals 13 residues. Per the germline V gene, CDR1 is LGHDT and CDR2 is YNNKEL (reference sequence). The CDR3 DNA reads TGTGCCAGCAGCGTCAGGGGGACAGTCGTAGCTTTCTTT. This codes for CASSVRGTVVAFF.